This T cell receptor (beta chain) derives from a study of patients and donors after allogeneic stem cell transplantation. Each CDR3 protein is one row after TCRdb ran MiXCR on the RT-PCR reads. This sample has tens of thousands of distinct CDR3 sequences, with approximately 5.2% found just once. This CDR3 region has 16 residues. Trimming cost V 3 bases and J 5 bases, with 19 bases left between them. The germline gives CDR1 LGHNA, CDR2 YNFKEQ. This chain connects TRBV4-2 to TRBJ2-5; D is possibly TRBD1 (7 bases). The sequence was obtained from a human donor who was either an allogeneic HSCT recipient or a stem cell or donor lymphocyte infusion donor (not recorded which). It is not recorded whose cells these are; they may come from a transplant donor. The specimen was blood, either unsorted or a sorted T cell fraction (not recorded which). CDR3 loop: CASSHATGEALETQYF. The CDR3, as DNA: TGTGCCAGCAGCCACGCTACAGGGGAGGCTCTGGAGACCCAGTACTTC.